The 26 T cell receptor beta chains presented below share a single source sample, sequenced in a study of regulatory T cells in long-lasting Graves disease. With iRepertoire HTBI primers and Arm-PCR of CDR3 regions, TCR beta libraries were built. Via MiXCR, TCRdb re-called the multiplex PCR reads, giving one row per CDR3 protein. This sample carries 400,000 to 500,000 distinct CDR3 sequences, 20% to 25% of them seen once, and the ten largest clones take about 6.6%. The time point was: persistent/refractory GD, antithyroid drugs over 5 years with positive TRAb. There was RNA extracted from PBMCs, and the TCR library was made from it. This material consisted of peripheral blood mononuclear cells (PBMCs), taken when the disease was refractory, from a patient treated with antithyroid drugs. These receptors all come from a female donor with Graves disease.

The chain carries TRBV7-8 and TRBJ2-7; D gene unclear. V lost 1 base and J lost 2, with 15 bases in between. Germline CDR1 SGHVS, CDR2 FQNEAQ. The CDR3 has 16 residues. CDR3 nucleotide sequence: TGTGCCAGCAGCTTAGGCGGCAGAGGCTTAGCCTACGAGCAGTACTTC. Translating gives CASSLGGRGLAYEQYF.

This clonotype was counted ten times or more. The V call is TRBV28, the J call TRBJ1-2; maybe TRBD1 (6 bases). V was clipped by 3 bases and J by 5 bases, with 22 bases between them. The CDR3 loop spans 17 amino acids. Per the germline V gene, CDR1 is MDHEN and CDR2 is SYDVKM. This chain's CDR3 is CASSFRLDRLGAYGYTF. CDR3 bases: TGTGCCAGCAGTTTCCGGCTGGACAGATTGGGGGCTTATGGCTACACCTTC.

The chain carries TRBV6-1 and TRBJ2-2; D might be TRBD1 (6 bases). The CDR3 has 15 residues. V lost 8 bases and J 0 bases, leaving 13 bases between the germline ends. Germline assignment: CDR1 MNHNS and CDR2 SASEGT. The CDR3 loop is CASQGSKSNTGELFF. In DNA, the CDR3 is TGTGCCAGCCAGGGGAGCAAATCGAACACCGGGGAGCTGTTTTTT.

CDR3 bases: TGTGCCACAACCCGACAGGTAGTATACCACGAGCAGTACTTC. This codes for CATTRQVVYHEQYF. This chain connects TRBV28 to TRBJ2-7, with D maybe TRBD1 (6 bases). The length of the CDR3 is 14 residues. Per germline, CDR1 MDHEN and CDR2 SYDVKM. The V gene lost 10 bases and the J gene lost 5 bases, with 21 bases spanning the gap. Filled out from reference TRBV28 and TRBJ2-7, the complete variable domain reads DVKVTQSSRYLVKRTGEKVFLECVQDMDHENMFWYRQDPGLGLRLIYFSYDVKMKEKGDIPEGYSVSREKKERFSLILESASTNQTSMYLCATTRQVVYHEQYFGPGTRLTVT.

The rearrangement uses TRBV7-2 and TRBJ1-5; no firm D call. Per the germline V gene, CDR1 is SGHTA and CDR2 is FQGNSA. The CDR3 loop spans 14 amino acids. The germline V and J ends were trimmed by 0 bases and 8 bases, with 11 bases remaining between them. The CDR3 loop is CASSLAGVGKPQHF. The CDR3 region has the DNA TGTGCCAGCAGCTTAGCTGGGGTGGGGAAGCCCCAGCATTTT.

This clonotype was counted at least ten times. The chain combines TRBV28 with TRBJ1-2; 9 nucleotides agree with TRBD1. The CDR3 totals 15 residues. Germline trimming cut 8 bases from V and 5 bases from J; bases unmatched to any gene: 12. Germline V gene lookup returns CDR1 MDHEN and CDR2 SYDVKM. CDR3 DNA: TGTGCCAGCGGGACAGGGAGTCGTTCGGTTTATGGCTACACCTTC. It encodes CASGTGSRSVYGYTF.

The chain recombines TRBV10-3 with TRBJ2-2, with a weak D call TRBD1 (5 bases). The CDR3 consists of 16 residues. Germline CDR1 is ENHRY and CDR2 is SYGVKD. Trimming took 2 bases from V and 6 from J, leaving 16 bases between them. The CDR3, as DNA: TGTGCCATCAGTGAGAGAAGGGGTAGTAGCTCCGGGGAGCTGTTTTTT. The encoded protein is CAISERRGSSSGELFF.

This clonotype was detected a few times. This chain uses TRBV7-3 with TRBJ2-5; TRBD1 matches at 8 bases. From germline, CDR1 is SGHTA and CDR2 FQGTGA. V lost 4 bases and J lost 5; bases outside the gene matches: 9. The CDR3 contains 15 residues. The DNA for the CDR3 is TGTGCCAGCAGCTCACAGGGGGTTTCGAATGAGACCCAGTACTTC. Translating gives CASSSQGVSNETQYF. The whole variable domain, remainder taken from reference TRBV7-3 and TRBJ2-5, is GAGVSQTPSNKVTEKGKYVELRCDPISGHTALYWYRQSLGQGPEFLIYFQGTGAADDSGLPNDRFFAVRPEGSVSTLKIQRTERGDSAVYLCASSSQGVSNETQYFGPGTRLLVL.

V and J are TRBV4-3 and TRBJ1-5; 7 bases line up with TRBD1. Germline V gives CDR1 LGHNA, CDR2 YSLEER. The CDR3 sequence is 15 residues long. After removal of 2 bases from V and 7 bases from J, the junction contained 8 bases not matched to a gene. The CDR3 DNA reads TGCGCCAGCAGCCAACTTACAGGGGAAGGCCAGCCCCAGCATTTT. Translating it yields CASSQLTGEGQPQHF.

In its sample, this clonotype was seen a few times. The chain has TRBV12-3 or TRBV12-4 and TRBJ1-1; TRBD1 is a possible D gene (5 bases). The CDR3 contains 13 residues. The V gene lost 6 bases and the J gene lost 6 bases, with 14 bases spanning the gap. CDR3 in DNA: TGTGCCAGCAGCCCAAATAGGGGACCTGAAGCTTTCTTT. This gives the protein CASSPNRGPEAFF.

This clonotype came up a few times. This likely came from a read error, as a far larger clone is one base away. The chain combines TRBV11-2 with TRBJ1-1; D perhaps matches TRBD1 (5 bases). Germline V gene data show CDR1 as SGHAT and CDR2 as FQNNGV. The V end lost 1 base, the J end lost 0 bases, and 12 bases lay between the germline ends. CDR3 length: 16 residues. CDR3 in amino acids: CASSLGGGRMNTEAFF. The CDR3 DNA reads TGTGCCAGCAGCTTAGGGGGCGGCCGTATGAACACTGAAGCTTTCTTT.

This clonotype came up a few times. V usage is TRBV19 and J usage is TRBJ1-4; the D is unclear. CDR3 length: 14 residues. V shed 1 base and J shed 8 bases, with 11 bases lying between them. Germline assignment: CDR1 LNHDA and CDR2 SQIVND (reference sequence). As DNA, the CDR3 is TGTGCCAGTAGTATAGGTGGCGGTTACGAAAAACTGTTTTTT. Translation gives CASSIGGGYEKLFF.

V usage is TRBV4-1 and J usage is TRBJ2-7; D gene ambiguous. From germline, CDR1 is MGHRA and CDR2 YSYEKL. This CDR3 comprises 13 residues. V lost 1 base to trimming and J lost 3 bases, with 7 bases between them. The CDR3 DNA sequence: TGCGCCAGCAGCCAAGTACTGAACTACGAGCAGTACTTC. As protein: CASSQVLNYEQYF.

The gene calls are TRBV2 and TRBJ2-2, with TRBD1 matching over 9 bases. Germline CDR1 is SNHLY and CDR2 is FYNNEI. V trimming: 6 bases; J trimming: 4 bases; junction bases outside the gene matches: 15. The CDR3 is 18 residues long. The CDR3 DNA reads TGTGCCAGCAGAACAATCGACAGGGGGGACCCCAGCACCGGGGAGCTGTTTTTT. Translation gives CASRTIDRGDPSTGELFF.

This clonotype appeared a single time. The genes are TRBV30 and TRBJ2-3, with D possibly TRBD2 on 5 matching bases. This CDR3 is built from 13 residues. V was shortened by 1 base and J by 3 bases, with 8 bases between the two germline ends. CDR1 is GTSNPN and CDR2 is SVGIG in the germline V gene (reference sequence). DNA of the CDR3: TGTGCCTGGAGTGGATTAGCGACAGATACGCAGTATTTT. Translating it yields CAWSGLATDTQYF.

This clonotype was picked up many times. This chain connects TRBV12-3 or TRBV12-4 to TRBJ1-5, with 10 bases matching TRBD1. The V and J ends lost 6 bases and 0 bases, in that order; junction bases with no gene match: 5. This CDR3 region has 16 residues. In DNA, the CDR3 is TGTGCCAGCAGCGACAGGGGGCCCTATAGCAATCAGCCCCAGCATTTT. Translating it yields CASSDRGPYSNQPQHF.

The gene calls are TRBV20-1 and TRBJ1-1; D is ambiguous. The V end lost 3 bases, the J end lost 6 bases, and 8 bases lay between the germline ends. There are 11 residues in the CDR3. From germline, CDR1 is DFQATT and CDR2 SNEGSKA (reference sequence). The CDR3 protein is CSASRGAEAFF. In DNA, the CDR3 is TGCAGTGCTAGTCGCGGAGCTGAAGCTTTCTTT.

In its sample, this clonotype was seen a few times. The chain employs TRBV27 and TRBJ1-1, with a possible D match to TRBD1 (6 bases). This CDR3 spans 13 amino acids. V was clipped by 4 bases and J by 6 bases, with 12 bases between them. CDR1 is MNHEY, CDR2 SMNVEV, per germline (reference sequence). CDR3 nucleotide sequence: TGTGCCAGCAGTTCTACAGGGATGGCTGAAGCTTTCTTT. It is translated as CASSSTGMAEAFF.

This chain links TRBV28 with TRBJ1-6; D is unclear. Germline V gene sequence: CDR1 MDHEN, CDR2 SYDVKM. This CDR3 region has 16 residues. The V end was cut by 3 bases, the J end by 0 bases, with 9 bases between. The CDR3 sequence is CASSFPPSSYNSPLHF. As DNA, the CDR3 is TGTGCCAGCAGTTTCCCGCCGAGCTCCTATAATTCACCCCTCCACTTT.

A single count supports this clonotype. The gene calls are TRBV28 and TRBJ2-5; 8 bases match TRBD2. The better agreement between TRBJ2-1 and the DNA end casts doubt on the J call. CDR3 length: 16 residues. Germline V gene data show CDR1 as MDHEN and CDR2 as SYDVKM. The CDR3 is CATPRNEAGDWNEQFF. The CDR3 nucleotides are TGTGCCACCCCACGGAACGAAGCGGGAGATTGGAATGAGCAGTTCTTC.

J is TRBJ2-3 and V is TRBV29-1, with TRBD1 matching over 7 bases. The V gene's germline CDR1 is SQVTM and CDR2 ANQGSEA. The CDR3 is 16 amino acids. The V segment lost 7 bases and the J segment 2 bases; nucleotides outside the gene matches: 15. CDR3 coding DNA: TGCAGCGAGAAACAGGGGTCTTCTTCCGACACAGATACGCAGTATTTT. It encodes CSEKQGSSSDTDTQYF.

The V gene is TRBV28, the J gene TRBJ2-1; 9 bases align to TRBD2. Trimming at V came to 3 bases and at J to 7 bases, leaving 7 bases not matched to a gene. The CDR3 consists of 15 residues. Germline CDR1 is MDHEN and CDR2 is SYDVKM. CDR3 sequence: CASSFMREGQNEQFF. The CDR3 DNA is TGTGCCAGCAGTTTTATGCGGGAGGGCCAGAATGAGCAGTTCTTC.

This clonotype was counted between two and nine times. The chain recombines TRBV9 with TRBJ1-2; D call uncertain. The germline V and J ends were trimmed by 0 bases and 6 bases, with 12 bases remaining between them. Germline CDR1 and CDR2: SGDLS and YYNGEE. CDR3 length equals 14 residues. The CDR3 is CASSVGAVSNGYTF. CDR3 sequence (DNA): TGTGCCAGCAGCGTAGGGGCAGTGAGTAATGGCTACACCTTC.

This clonotype came up many times. This chain connects TRBV24-1 to TRBJ1-1; possible D gene TRBD1, 6 bases. The CDR3 contains 14 residues. The V gene's germline CDR1 is KGHDR and CDR2 SFDVKD. The ends were cut back, 4 bases at V and 6 bases at J, with 14 bases in the middle. CDR3 loop: CATSEAGVEAEAFF. DNA of the CDR3: TGTGCCACCAGTGAAGCAGGGGTTGAGGCTGAAGCTTTCTTT.

The count of this clonotype is one. The chain is built from TRBV4-1 and TRBJ1-5; D is undetermined. Per germline, CDR1 MGHRA and CDR2 YSYEKL. Trimming removed 8 bases at V and 3 bases at J, with 17 bases between. This CDR3 is built from 15 residues. The CDR3 DNA reads as TGCGCCAGCCGGCGGTTTTGGGGTGACAATCAGCCCCAGCATTTT. Residues: CASRRFWGDNQPQHF.

This clonotype was recorded at least ten times. This rearrangement joins TRBV28 to TRBJ1-2; D gene unclear. Germline V lookup: CDR1 MDHEN, CDR2 SYDVKM. The V end lost 5 bases, the J end lost 3 bases, and 13 bases lay between the germline ends. This CDR3 has 14 amino acids. CDR3 in DNA: TGTGCCAGCAGTCCCCCCGGGATCTACTATGGCTACACCTTC. Its protein product is CASSPPGIYYGYTF.